The text below deals with one TCR beta chain. What it binds is unknown. The assay was immunoSEQ multiplex PCR, and TCRdb's table has in-frame clones only and misses some. The table lists more than 20,000 clones, 70% to 85% of them singletons. Stated treatment: AdE1-LMPpoly-expanded autologous EBV-specific T-cell therapy followed by anti-PD-1 nivolumab. Germline CDR1 is SGHDT and CDR2 is YYEEEE. V dropped 4 bases and J dropped 3 bases, with 13 bases sitting between them. The CDR3 has 14 amino acids. The data originate from a study of EBV T-cell therapy then PD-1 blockade in nasopharyngeal carcinoma. The V call is TRBV5-6, the J call TRBJ1-1; perhaps TRBD1 as D (5 bases). The TCR originated in a middle-aged man with nasopharyngeal carcinoma. Specimen: CD8+ T cells from blood, collected at day -245 from a patient whose treatment included autologous EBV-specific T cells and nivolumab. As DNA, the CDR3 is TGTGCCAGCAGCGTCGGACACCCAGACACTGAAGCTTTCTTT. Amino acid sequence: CASSVGHPDTEAFF.